The 6 T cell receptor beta chains below come from one sample, sequenced in a study of blood T cell repertoires in COVID-19. Profiled with immunoSEQ multiplex PCR; TCRdb holds only in-frame clones, not every one. Seen here are about 280,000 clones, roughly four fifths observed once, and the top ten hold approximately 9%. The sequencing sample was made of peripheral blood. These receptors were taken from a woman in her forties or fifties who had recovered from COVID-19.

This sequence joins TRBV5-1 and TRBJ1-1; 7 bases match TRBD1. CDR1 and CDR2 from the germline V gene are SGHRS and YFSETQ. The length of the CDR3 is 17 residues. The V gene end was trimmed by 0 bases and the J gene end by 3 bases; junction bases not matched to a gene: 11. This CDR3 is CASSLAGQVVRDTEAFF. Written as DNA, the CDR3 is TGCGCCAGCAGCTTGGCCGGACAGGTCGTGCGGGACACTGAAGCTTTCTTT.

The rearrangement joins TRBV4-2 to TRBJ1-4; D ambiguous. V was shortened by 0 bases and J by 10 bases, with 21 bases between the two germline ends. The CDR3 is made up of 17 amino acids. The germline V gene encodes CDR1 LGHNA and CDR2 YNFKEQ. The CDR3 nucleotides read TGTGCCAGCAGCCAAGATTGGCTCTCCCAAATCCGAGGAAAACTGTTTTTT. Translated: CASSQDWLSQIRGKLFF.

The rearrangement links TRBV5-1 to TRBJ1-2; possible D gene TRBD1, 6 bases. CDR3 length: 16 amino acids. V was cut by 4 bases and J by 7 bases, with 23 bases left in between. Germline V gives CDR1 SGHRS, CDR2 YFSETQ. The chain's CDR3 is CASSAGYRVAMVGYTF. CDR3 DNA: TGCGCCAGCAGCGCAGGATACAGGGTAGCGATGGTTGGCTACACCTTC.

The chain links TRBV7-6 to TRBJ2-1; perhaps TRBD2 as D (5 bases). Germline values: CDR1 SGHVS, CDR2 FNYEAQ. CDR3 size: 15 residues. The V and J ends lost 4 bases and 10 bases respectively, with 20 bases between them. The CDR3 DNA reads TGTGCCAGCAGCTCGCGGCCCGAACTAGGTTTGGAGCAGTTCTTC. Its protein is CASSSRPELGLEQFF.

The V gene is TRBV6-5, the J gene TRBJ2-1; 13 bases line up with TRBD2. The CDR3 is made up of 16 amino acids. CDR1 and CDR2 (germline): MNHEY, SVGAGI. Trimming cost V 4 bases and J 6 bases; bases outside gene matches: 6. CDR3 nucleotides: TGTGCCAGCAGTTCCGTAACTAGCGGGGGGGTCAATGAGCAGTTCTTC. It yields the protein CASSSVTSGGVNEQFF.

This clone was observed a handful of times. The chain carries TRBV29-1 and TRBJ2-5; 9 bases match TRBD1. Per the germline V gene, CDR1 is SQVTM and CDR2 is ANQGSEA. Unmatched junction bases numbered 14, after V lost 2 bases and J lost 4 bases. The CDR3 extends over 17 amino acids. Here the CDR3 reads CSVEPMRGQGFPETQYF. The CDR3 bases are TGCAGCGTTGAACCCATGAGAGGACAGGGGTTCCCAGAGACCCAGTACTTC.